Sequencing of this T cell receptor (beta chain) was carried out in a study of T cells in Graves' hyperthyroidism and ophthalmopathy. Remarks on this clonotype: The antigen is not known.

Germline V lookup: CDR1 DFQATT, CDR2 SNEGSKA (reference sequence). V shed 3 bases and J shed 3 bases, with 12 bases lying between them. CDR3 length: 14 residues. Notes on the study in general: Ophthalmopathy cases were set apart from stable hyperthyroidism by a 13 V-J model.

What was amplified from RNA transcripts were TCR beta CDR3 regions. During a first-round RT-PCR of the TCR CDR3, the HTBI primer set was used. TCRdb recomputed calls from the multiplex PCR reads with MiXCR, one row per CDR3 protein. This table holds hundreds of thousands of distinct CDR3 sequences, less than 45% found once. Specimen: peripheral blood or thyroid tissue (not recorded which). The V and J genes are TRBV20-1 and TRBJ1-5; D is perhaps TRBD1 (5 bases). The sequence came from an adult man with Graves' disease, either hyperthyroidism or ophthalmopathy (not recorded which). CDR3 DNA sequence: TGCAGTGCTAGGGGGCGGCAGCTCAATCAGCCCCAGCATTTT. Its protein product is CSARGRQLNQPQHF.